The clone carrying this T cell receptor beta chain was found many times. Its antigen is currently unknown. This CDR3 spans 15 amino acids. Germline trimming cut 5 bases from V and 3 bases from J; bases unmatched to any gene: 5. This sample was taken from a study of T cells in Graves' hyperthyroidism and ophthalmopathy. A NOSPECS grade of at least 4, a Clinical Activity Score of at least 3 and duration under 3 months were recorded in ophthalmopathy patients. Out of around 10 ml of fresh peripheral blood came the PBMCs. Broader study findings: Most thyroid clonotypes expanded above 0.001 appeared in blood too.

There were TCR beta CDR3 regions amplified from RNA transcripts. The HTBI primer set drove a first-round RT-PCR of the TCR CDR3. MiXCR was run by TCRdb on the multiplex PCR reads, yielding one entry per CDR3 protein. The sample contains fewer than 400,000 distinct CDR3 sequences, about an eighth of which appear only once. Sequenced material: blood. The clonotype comes from a man in his forties or fifties with Graves' ophthalmopathy. This chain joins TRBV12-3 or TRBV12-4 and TRBJ2-1; 9 nucleotides agree with TRBD2. As DNA, the CDR3 is TGTGCCAGCAGTCCGCGGACTAGCGACTACAATGAGCAGTTCTTC. Residues: CASSPRTSDYNEQFF.